Listed below are T cell receptor beta chains from one sample, sequenced in a study of blood T cell repertoires in COVID-19. Sequenced by immunoSEQ multiplex PCR; TCRdb stores in-frame clones only, minus some. The data contain 45,000 to 70,000 clones, more than 75% of them singletons. The sample taken for sequencing was peripheral blood. These receptors all come from a woman aged 55-70 years with COVID-19, enrolled during active disease. CDR3s include the opening cysteine and the closing phenylalanine or tryptophan. A D gene is named only where the DNA matches it firmly. Clone size is not always given. Where it is, it says once, few, many or a class for expanded clones.

V	D	size	J	CDR3	DNA
TRBV29-1	TRBD1	.	TRBJ1-2	CSVPWDRGSVNYGYTF	TGCAGCGTCCCGTGGGACAGGGGTTCTGTTAACTATGGCTACACCTTC
TRBV4-1	.	.	TRBJ1-2	CASSQEAPSGATLLYGYTF	TGCGCCAGCAGCCAAGAGGCCCCATCAGGGGCTACTCTTCTTTATGGCTACACCTTC
TRBV12-3/TRBV12-4	.	.	TRBJ2-2	CASSLISGELFF	TGTGCCAGCAGCCTAATCTCCGGGGAGCTGTTTTTT
TRBV28	.	.	TRBJ1-3	CASSLWAAGGGNTIYF	TGTGCCAGCAGTTTATGGGCAGCGGGAGGGGGAAACACCATATATTTT
TRBV12-3/TRBV12-4	.	.	TRBJ1-2	CASSSGVYGYTF	TGTGCCAGCAGTTCCGGGGTCTATGGCTACACCTTC
TRBV5-6	TRBD2	.	TRBJ2-7	CASSALTSGTTYEQYF	TGTGCCAGCAGCGCTCTGACTAGCGGGACAACCTACGAGCAGTACTTC
TRBV2	.	.	TRBJ2-7	CASSGFSEQYF	TGTGCCAGCAGCGGGTTCAGCGAGCAGTACTTC
TRBV18	TRBD1	.	TRBJ2-7	CASSPDRDSYEQYF	TGTGCCAGCTCACCAGACCGGGACAGCTACGAGCAGTACTTC
TRBV14	TRBD2	.	TRBJ2-1	CASSQEGGRADVDEQFF	TGTGCCAGCAGCCAAGAAGGTGGGAGGGCCGATGTTGATGAGCAGTTCTTC
TRBV9	TRBD1	.	TRBJ2-7	CASSQGTVSYEQYF	TGTGCCAGCAGCCAGGGGACAGTATCCTACGAGCAGTACTTC
TRBV7-2	TRBD1	.	TRBJ1-3	CASSPSRSGGLGYGNTIYF	TGTGCCAGCAGCCCCAGTCGGTCAGGGGGCTTGGGTTATGGAAACACCATATATTTT
TRBV7-8	TRBD1	.	TRBJ1-3	CASSLVQTGRGNTIYF	TGTGCCAGCAGCTTAGTCCAGACAGGGAGAGGAAACACCATATATTTT
TRBV2	.	.	TRBJ1-1	CANGQINTEAFF	TGTGCCAACGGACAGATAAACACTGAAGCTTTCTTT
TRBV19	.	once	TRBJ1-2	CAISPGGSYGYTF	TGTGCCATTTCCCCCGGCGGAAGTTATGGCTACACCTTC
TRBV2	TRBD2	few	TRBJ2-7	CASRPLAGGRVQYF	TGTGCCAGCAGGCCTCTAGCGGGAGGGCGCGTGCAGTACTTC
TRBV5-1	TRBD1	.	TRBJ2-7	CASSSDRGRYEQYF	TGCGCCAGCAGCTCGGACAGGGGGCGATACGAGCAGTACTTC
TRBV5-1	.	.	TRBJ1-1	CASSLALSTRVNTEAFF	TGCGCCAGCAGCTTGGCCCTTTCCACACGGGTGAACACTGAAGCTTTCTTT
TRBV2	.	.	TRBJ2-5	CASTSWGLAAQETQYF	TGTGCCAGCACCTCGTGGGGGCTAGCGGCCCAAGAGACCCAGTACTTC
TRBV3-1/TRBV3-2	TRBD2	few	TRBJ2-3	CASSQAMGLGADTQYF	TGTGCCAGCAGCCAAGCTATGGGACTAGGGGCAGATACGCAGTATTTT
TRBV20-1	.	.	TRBJ2-2	CSASSLRDSRTGELFF	TGCAGTGCTAGTTCCCTCCGGGACTCAAGAACCGGGGAGCTGTTTTTT
TRBV10-3	TRBD1	few	TRBJ2-7	CATAPKGTGGGYEQYF	TGTGCCACGGCGCCGAAAGGGACAGGGGGCGGTTACGAGCAGTACTTC
TRBV6-6	TRBD1	.	TRBJ1-5	CASSYRQGDQPQHF	TGTGCCAGCAGTTACCGGCAGGGGGATCAGCCCCAGCATTTT
TRBV7-9	TRBD2	.	TRBJ2-7	CASSHDGLANFHEQYF	TGTGCCAGCAGCCATGATGGACTAGCTAACTTCCACGAGCAGTACTTC
TRBV7-9	.	.	TRBJ2-7	CASSRENSYEQYF	TGTGCCAGCAGCCGAGAGAACTCCTACGAGCAGTACTTC
TRBV13	TRBD2	.	TRBJ2-7	CASSSWTSGTYEQYF	TGTGCCAGCAGCTCATGGACTAGCGGGACCTACGAGCAGTACTTC
TRBV5-1	TRBD2	.	TRBJ2-1	CASSRLADNEQFF	TGCGCCAGCAGCCGACTAGCGGACAATGAGCAGTTCTTC
TRBV28	TRBD2	medium-sized	TRBJ2-7	CASSFSGRDEQYF	TGTGCCAGCAGTTTTAGCGGGAGAGACGAGCAGTACTTC
TRBV6-2/TRBV6-3	TRBD2	medium-sized	TRBJ2-3	CASSYSIGSGSMDTQYF	TGTGCCAGCAGTTACTCGATTGGTAGCGGGAGTATGGATACGCAGTATTTT